This T cell receptor (beta chain) originates from a study of T cell responses to AZD1222 COVID-19 vaccine. With respect to this clone: Its antigen remains unidentified.

Study-wide findings and caveats: Dominant CD4 TCR responses targeted spike regions 160-218 and 743-854. Sampled repertoires all dated from after the peak T cell response. Nearly half of spike-specific TCRs reportedly target variant regions that are unmutated in the B.1.351 and B.1.1.7 variants. Seropositive AZD1222 recipients at baseline numbered only 6 or 7.

The assay was immunoSEQ multiplex PCR, and TCRdb's table has in-frame clones only and misses some. The data contain 45,000 or so clones, 90% of them singletons. The starting material was peripheral blood, obtained 28 days after the second AZD1222 dose. This TCR came from an adult who received the AZD1222 COVID-19 vaccine.

The CDR3 loop reads CASSGQRGQGIRIYEQYF. The CDR3 DNA is TGTGCCAGCAGCGGGCAAAGGGGACAGGGTATTCGGATCTACGAGCAGTACTTC. The gene calls are TRBV7-2 and TRBJ2-7, with 9 bases aligning to TRBD1. CDR1 is SGHTA, CDR2 FQGNSA, per germline. The CDR3 spans 18 residues. The ends lost 5 bases at V and 3 bases at J; junction bases unmatched: 17. The full variable domain, in which reference TRBV7-2 and TRBJ2-7 provide the parts outside the CDR3, is GAGVSQSPSNKVTEKGKDVELRCDPISGHTALYWYRQSLGQGLEFLIYFQGNSAPDKSGLPSDRFSAERTGGSVSTLTIQRTQQEDSAVYLCASSGQRGQGIRIYEQYFGPGTRLTVT.